The present TCR beta chain was sequenced within a study of T cell repertoires in cytomegalovirus infection. On this clonotype: Its antigen is currently unknown.

TCRdb independently ran MiXCR on the reads; one entry per CDR3 protein. This table has about a million distinct CDR3 sequences, approximately 31% appearing once. Losses at the gene ends were 5 bases for V and 5 bases for J; bases not matched to a gene: 7. The CDR3 totals 14 residues. The input for sequencing was cultured CD8+ T cells from PBMCs, taken from culture after CMV antigen stimulation. The chain couples TRBV12-3 or TRBV12-4 to TRBJ2-5, with 8 bases lining up with TRBD1. This clonotype originated in a human donor in good health (CMV status not recorded). Some clones in this sample may be carry-over from other donors' samples. In DNA form, the CDR3 reads TGTGCCAGCAGTCACAGGGGGTCCTCGGAGACCCAGTACTTC. Encoded protein: CASSHRGSSETQYF.